Below are 19 T cell receptor beta chains sequenced from a single sample in a study of cytomegalovirus exposure and HLA in healthy donors. PCR used 60 Vbeta primers and 13 Jbeta primers. The repertoire was sequenced with immunoSEQ multiplex PCR; TCRdb's copy has only in-frame clones and lacks some. The data contain 130,000 or so clones, almost 85% of them singletons. Sequencing was done on a sample of PBMCs. The source is a man aged 18 to 30 in good health and CMV-seropositive.

This chain connects TRBV9 to TRBJ2-3; D possibly corresponds to TRBD1 (6 bases). In germline, CDR1 is SGDLS, CDR2 YYNGEE. Trimming pared 4 bases from V and 3 bases from J, leaving 15 bases between. The CDR3 runs to 15 residues. DNA of the CDR3: TGTGCCAGCAGCCTTTCCGGACAGATTACAGATACGCAGTATTTT. As protein: CASSLSGQITDTQYF.

The chain combines TRBV6-5 with TRBJ2-1, with 10 bases aligning to TRBD2. The V and J ends lost 4 bases and 6 bases, in that order; junction bases with no gene match: 6. The germline V gene encodes CDR1 MNHEY and CDR2 SVGAGI. The CDR3 length is 15 residues. The CDR3 loop is CASSSGASGSNEQFF. The CDR3 region has the DNA TGTGCCAGCAGTTCCGGCGCTAGCGGGAGCAATGAGCAGTTCTTC.

This rearrangement joins TRBV19 to TRBJ2-1; possibly TRBD2 for D (5 bases). The CDR3 has 15 amino acids. From germline, CDR1 is LNHDA and CDR2 SQIVND (reference sequence). The V end was cut by 0 bases, the J end by 0 bases, with 6 bases between. CDR3 amino acids: CASSIEGSSYNEQFF. CDR3 coding DNA: TGTGCCAGTAGTATAGAGGGGAGCTCCTACAATGAGCAGTTCTTC.

The CDR3 loop reads CASSQSRGQGNQPQHF. The DNA for the CDR3 is TGTGCCAGCAGCCAATCTAGGGGACAGGGCAATCAGCCCCAGCATTTT. The rearrangement joins TRBV14 to TRBJ1-5; TRBD1 agrees at 8 bases. The V segment lost 2 bases and the J segment 2 bases; nucleotides outside the gene matches: 5. The CDR3 sequence is 16 residues long. Per the germline V gene, CDR1 is SGHDN and CDR2 is FVKESK.

The rearrangement links TRBV19 to TRBJ1-2; possible D gene TRBD1, 5 bases. The CDR3 contains 14 residues. CDR1 is LNHDA, CDR2 SQIVND, per germline (reference sequence). V lost 5 bases and J 5 bases, leaving 15 bases between the germline ends. The CDR3 reads CASSFATEDYGYTF. The CDR3 nucleotides read TGTGCCAGTAGTTTTGCGACAGAGGATTATGGCTACACCTTC.

The rearrangement uses TRBV6-1 and TRBJ2-3; weak D call: TRBD2 (6 bases). Trimming stripped 0 bases from V and 3 bases from J, with 16 bases between. The CDR3 extends over 17 amino acids. CDR1 is MNHNS and CDR2 is SASEGT in the germline V gene. The CDR3 is CASSEAVLASLTDTQYF. The CDR3 DNA follows: TGTGCCAGCAGTGAAGCAGTCCTAGCGAGTTTAACAGATACGCAGTATTTT.

V gene TRBV2 combines with J gene TRBJ2-3; 10 positions agree with TRBD2. Looked up from germline, CDR1 is SNHLY and CDR2 is FYNNEI. The CDR3 runs to 15 residues. With V trimmed by 1 base and J by 3 bases, 1 base remained unmatched. The CDR3 here is CASSEELAGTDTQYF. CDR3 coding DNA: TGTGCCAGCAGTGAAGAACTAGCGGGAACAGATACGCAGTATTTT.

Comments on this clone: This specimen includes other DNA sequences encoding the same CDR3. The rearrangement links TRBV6-5 to TRBJ2-7; 8 bases map to TRBD2. The V gene end was trimmed by 0 bases and the J gene end by 2 bases; junction bases not matched to a gene: 6. The CDR3 contains 16 residues. Germline V gene sequence: CDR1 MNHEY, CDR2 SVGAGI. CDR3: CASSYSSGSPAYEQYF. The DNA for the CDR3 is TGTGCCAGCAGTTACTCAAGCGGGAGCCCAGCCTACGAGCAGTACTTC.

The chain joins TRBV5-1 to TRBJ2-7, with a possible D match to TRBD1 (6 bases). Germline V gives CDR1 SGHRS, CDR2 YFSETQ. The CDR3 runs 15 residues. V was shortened by 5 bases and J by 3 bases, with 18 bases between the two germline ends. The CDR3 is CASSYTVGGNYEQYF. The CDR3 nucleotides read TGCGCCAGCAGTTATACGGTAGGGGGAAACTACGAGCAGTACTTC. Supplemented by reference TRBV5-1 and TRBJ2-7, the full variable domain reads KAGVTQTPRYLIKTRGQQVTLSCSPISGHRSVSWYQQTPGQGLQFLFEYFSETQRNKGNFPGRFSGRQFSNSRSEMNVSTLELGDSALYLCASSYTVGGNYEQYFGPGTRLTVT.

V is TRBV27 and J is TRBJ1-1, with D possibly matching TRBD1 (6 bases). The germline V gene has CDR1 MNHEY and CDR2 SMNVEV (reference sequence). V dropped 5 bases and J dropped 5 bases, with 12 bases sitting between them. This CDR3 contains 13 residues. The CDR3 coding sequence is TGTGCCAGCAGTAAAACAGGGCGGACTGAAGCTTTCTTT. It codes for CASSKTGRTEAFF.

The DNA for the CDR3 is TGTGCCAGCAGTTTATCCGTCGGGGGGAACACTGAAGCTTTCTTT. Residues: CASSLSVGGNTEAFF. The rearrangement joins TRBV27 to TRBJ1-1, with a weak D call TRBD1 (5 bases). The CDR3 covers 15 residues. With 0 bases removed from V and 1 base from J, the gap between germline ends came to 9 bases. Germline lookup yields CDR1 MNHEY and CDR2 SMNVEV (reference sequence).

This rearrangement joins TRBV9 to TRBJ1-1, with a tentative D call TRBD1 (5 bases). V was trimmed by 0 bases and J by 4 bases, leaving 13 bases between them. The CDR3 sequence is 15 residues long. Looked up from germline, CDR1 is SGDLS and CDR2 is YYNGEE. The CDR3 spells CASSVGAGRSTEAFF. In nucleotides, the CDR3 is TGTGCCAGCAGCGTAGGTGCAGGGAGGAGCACTGAAGCTTTCTTT.

The chain has TRBV11-2 and TRBJ2-2; 7 bases fit TRBD1. The CDR3 totals 13 residues. In germline, CDR1 is SGHAT, CDR2 FQNNGV. V trimming: 4 bases; J trimming: 6 bases; junction bases outside the gene matches: 2. The CDR3 DNA reads TGTGCCAGCAGCTGGGGGACAGCCGGGGAGCTGTTTTTT. It yields the protein CASSWGTAGELFF.

The genes are TRBV2 and TRBJ2-7; perhaps TRBD1 as D (6 bases). The V gene's germline CDR1 is SNHLY and CDR2 FYNNEI. V lost 2 bases and J lost 2, with 10 bases in between. The CDR3 runs 14 residues. The CDR3 protein is CASSEPRQAYEQYF. CDR3 nucleotide sequence: TGTGCCAGCAGTGAACCTCGACAGGCCTACGAGCAGTACTTC.

The rearrangement links TRBV30 to TRBJ1-4, with D perhaps matching TRBD1 (6 bases). This CDR3 is built from 15 residues. V gave up 1 base and J gave up 6 bases, with 15 bases separating them. Germline V lookup: CDR1 GTSNPN, CDR2 SVGIG (reference sequence). The CDR3 loop is CAWSDLTGQDEKLFF. CDR3 bases: TGTGCCTGGAGTGATTTAACAGGGCAAGATGAAAAACTGTTTTTT.

V gene TRBV27 combines with J gene TRBJ2-1; D remains unclear. The ends were cut back, 3 bases at V and 6 bases at J, with 9 bases in the middle. CDR3 size: 13 residues. Germline V CDR1 and CDR2: MNHEY, SMNVEV (reference sequence). CDR3 nucleotides: TGTGCCAGCAGTTTGCGGCTCGCCAATGAGCAGTTCTTC. Translation gives CASSLRLANEQFF.

The chain uses TRBV19 and TRBJ1-1; D may be TRBD1 (5 bases). Germline V lookup: CDR1 LNHDA, CDR2 SQIVND (reference sequence). This CDR3 spans 13 amino acids. The germline V and J ends were trimmed by 3 bases and 6 bases, with 11 bases remaining between them. CDR3 residues: CASSIWGRSEAFF. Written as DNA, the CDR3 is TGTGCCAGTAGTATTTGGGGGAGGTCTGAAGCTTTCTTT.

The rearrangement joins TRBV19 to TRBJ1-2; 8 positions agree with TRBD1. From germline, CDR1 is LNHDA and CDR2 SQIVND (reference sequence). The ends lost 6 bases at V and 3 bases at J; junction bases unmatched: 6. CDR3 length: 14 residues. CDR3: CASRSTGGHYGYTF. CDR3 sequence (DNA): TGTGCCAGTAGGTCTACAGGGGGGCACTATGGCTACACCTTC.

The rearrangement uses TRBV19 and TRBJ1-1, with D tentatively TRBD1 (6 bases). Germline V gives CDR1 LNHDA, CDR2 SQIVND (reference sequence). Trimming cost V 3 bases and J 1 base, with 12 bases left between them. CDR3 size: 15 residues. The CDR3 reads CASSIGGARNTEAFF. The CDR3 DNA sequence: TGTGCCAGTAGTATTGGGGGGGCGAGGAACACTGAAGCTTTCTTT. The full variable domain, in which reference TRBV19 and TRBJ1-1 provide the parts outside the CDR3, is DGGITQSPKYLFRKEGQNVTLSCEQNLNHDAMYWYRQDPGQGLRLIYYSQIVNDFQKGDIAEGYSVSREKKESFPLTVTSAQKNPTAFYLCASSIGGARNTEAFFGQGTRLTVV.